This T cell receptor (beta chain) emerged from a study of metastatic and nonmetastatic thyroid tumors. Background on the study: Where malignant and benign thyroid patients were concerned, repertoires were compared across blood and tumor or nodule tissue.

Per the original methods: The study's classifier, a distant-metastasis tool for papillary thyroid cancer, was built using CDR3 differences across clinicopathological groups. MiXCR reprocessed the PCR reads for TCRdb. The V and J calls were not made by the authors but by TCRdb's processing. Of 25,000 or so clones listed, roughly 25% are singletons. Prior to thyroid surgery, none of the patients had received any treatment. Trimming left V 5 bases short and J 2 bases short, with 10 bases between. This CDR3 is built from 13 residues. CDR1 and CDR2 (germline): MNHEY, SMNVEV (reference sequence). Study-level points and caveats: According to reports, the diversity of TCR beta was significantly higher in malignant thyroid tumors than in benign nodules, and this held in both blood and tumor samples.

Points on this clone: Its cognate antigen is unknown.

The source of this sequence is a female donor with papillary thyroid cancer or a benign thyroid nodule (not recorded which). Some clones in this sample may be carry-over from other donors' samples. Input material: blood. The gene calls are TRBV27 and TRBJ2-7; D is perhaps TRBD1 or TRBD2 (6 bases each). The CDR3 bases are TGTGCCAGCAGTCCAAGGGGGGCCTACGAGCAGTACTTC. This encodes CASSPRGAYEQYF.